This T cell receptor beta chain was sequenced for a study of blood T cells in healthy people across ages. A second roughly 6 to 12 cycle PCR used barcoded and J-beta primers. TCRdb ran MiXCR on the 5' RACE reads and lists one entry per CDR3 protein. The data hold some 1,800,000 distinct CDR3 sequences, with 30% to 40% observed a single time. V lost 7 bases and J 10 bases, leaving 17 bases between the germline ends. The CDR3 totals 14 residues. The germline V gene encodes CDR1 LNHNV and CDR2 YYDKDF (reference sequence). The TCR sequence derives from a human donor in good health. Material for sequencing was blood. The chain couples TRBV15 to TRBJ1-6; D possibly corresponds to TRBD1 (6 bases). The CDR3 sequence: CATIQDRNLSPLHF. The CDR3 DNA is TGTGCCACCATCCAAGACAGGAATCTCTCACCCCTCCACTTT.